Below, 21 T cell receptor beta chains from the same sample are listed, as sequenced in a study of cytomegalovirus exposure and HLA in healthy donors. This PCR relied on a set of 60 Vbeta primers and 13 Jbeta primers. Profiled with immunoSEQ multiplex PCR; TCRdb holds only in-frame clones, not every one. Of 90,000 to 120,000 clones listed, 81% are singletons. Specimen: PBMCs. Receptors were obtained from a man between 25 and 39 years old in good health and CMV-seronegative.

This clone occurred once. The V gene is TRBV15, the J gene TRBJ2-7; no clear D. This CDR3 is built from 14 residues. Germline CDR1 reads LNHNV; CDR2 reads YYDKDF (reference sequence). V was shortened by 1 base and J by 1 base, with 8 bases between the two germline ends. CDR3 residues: CATSRVENSYEQYF. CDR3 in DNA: TGTGCCACCAGCAGAGTGGAGAATTCCTACGAGCAGTACTTC.

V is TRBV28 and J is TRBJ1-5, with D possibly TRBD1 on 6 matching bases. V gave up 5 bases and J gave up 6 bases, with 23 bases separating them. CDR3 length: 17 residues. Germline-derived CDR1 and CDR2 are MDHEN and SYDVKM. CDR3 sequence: CASSPVSVGQMGQPQHF. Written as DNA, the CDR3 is TGTGCCAGCAGTCCCGTAAGCGTTGGACAGATGGGTCAGCCCCAGCATTTT.

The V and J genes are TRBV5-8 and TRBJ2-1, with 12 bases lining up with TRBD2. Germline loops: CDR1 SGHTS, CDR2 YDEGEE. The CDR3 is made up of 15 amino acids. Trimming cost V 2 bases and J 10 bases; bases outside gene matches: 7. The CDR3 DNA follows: TGTGCCAGCAGCTTACTAGCGGGAGGCCATTTAGAGCAGTTCTTC. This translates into CASSLLAGGHLEQFF. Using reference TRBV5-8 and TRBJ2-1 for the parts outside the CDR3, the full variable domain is EAGVTQSPTHLIKTRGQQATLRCSPISGHTSVYWYQQALGLGLQFLLWYDEGEERNRGNFPPRFSGRQFPNYSSELNVNALELEDSALYLCASSLLAGGHLEQFFGPGTRLTVL.

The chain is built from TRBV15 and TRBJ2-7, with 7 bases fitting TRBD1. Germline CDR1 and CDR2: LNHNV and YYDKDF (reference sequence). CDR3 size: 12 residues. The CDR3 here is CSTGEGSYEQYF. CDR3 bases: TGTTCAACAGGGGAAGGCTCCTACGAGCAGTACTTC.

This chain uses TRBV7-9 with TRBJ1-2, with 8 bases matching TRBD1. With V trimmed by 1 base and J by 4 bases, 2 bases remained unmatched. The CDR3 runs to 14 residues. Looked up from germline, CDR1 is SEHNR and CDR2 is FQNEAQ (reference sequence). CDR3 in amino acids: CASSLGQGSYGYTF. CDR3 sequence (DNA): TGTGCCAGCAGCTTAGGACAGGGGAGCTATGGCTACACCTTC.

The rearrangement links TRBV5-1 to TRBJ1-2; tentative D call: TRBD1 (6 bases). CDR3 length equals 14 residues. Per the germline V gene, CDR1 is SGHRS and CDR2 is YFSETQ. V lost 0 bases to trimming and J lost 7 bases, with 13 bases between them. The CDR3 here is CASSLEWTESGYTF. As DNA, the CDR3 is TGCGCCAGCAGCTTGGAATGGACAGAAAGTGGCTACACCTTC.

The CDR3 DNA reads as TGTGCCAGCAGCGCAAGAAGTGGGGGCGGAAATACGCAGTATTTT. Translation gives CASSARSGGGNTQYF. The chain recombines TRBV11-2 with TRBJ2-3, with D possibly matching TRBD1 (6 bases). Trimming pared 5 bases from V and 7 bases from J, leaving 19 bases between. CDR1 and CDR2 (germline): SGHAT, FQNNGV. This CDR3 is built from 15 residues.

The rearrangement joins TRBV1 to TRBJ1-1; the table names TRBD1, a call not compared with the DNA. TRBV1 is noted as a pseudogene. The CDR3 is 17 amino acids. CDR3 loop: CTSSPPGDDRWKTEAFF. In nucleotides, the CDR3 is TGCACCAGCAGCCCCCCAGGGGATGATAGGTGGAAGACTGAAGCTTTCTTT.

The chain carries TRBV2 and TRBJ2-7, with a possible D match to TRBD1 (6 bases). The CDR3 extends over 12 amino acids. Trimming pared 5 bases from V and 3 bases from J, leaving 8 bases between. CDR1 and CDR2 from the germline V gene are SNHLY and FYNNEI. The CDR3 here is CASSMDSYEQYF. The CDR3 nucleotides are TGTGCCAGCAGTATGGACAGCTACGAGCAGTACTTC.

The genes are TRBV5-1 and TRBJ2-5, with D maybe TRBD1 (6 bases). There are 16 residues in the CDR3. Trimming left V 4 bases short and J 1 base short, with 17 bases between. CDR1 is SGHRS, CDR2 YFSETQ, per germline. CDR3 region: CASSQGKGDLQETQYF. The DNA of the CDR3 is TGCGCCAGCAGCCAAGGCAAGGGGGACCTCCAAGAGACCCAGTACTTC.

CDR3 protein: CASSPGQNTGELFF. In DNA, the CDR3 is TGCGCCAGCAGCCCGGGTCAAAACACCGGGGAGCTGTTTTTT. V usage is TRBV5-1 and J usage is TRBJ2-2, with unresolved D. Trimming cost V 4 bases and J 2 bases, with 9 bases left between them. Germline V CDR1 and CDR2: SGHRS, YFSETQ. The CDR3 extends over 14 amino acids.

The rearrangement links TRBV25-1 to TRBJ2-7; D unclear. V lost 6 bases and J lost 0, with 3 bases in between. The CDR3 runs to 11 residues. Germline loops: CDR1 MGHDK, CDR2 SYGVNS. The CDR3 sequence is CASSHSYEQYF. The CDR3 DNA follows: TGTGCCAGCAGCCACTCCTACGAGCAGTACTTC.

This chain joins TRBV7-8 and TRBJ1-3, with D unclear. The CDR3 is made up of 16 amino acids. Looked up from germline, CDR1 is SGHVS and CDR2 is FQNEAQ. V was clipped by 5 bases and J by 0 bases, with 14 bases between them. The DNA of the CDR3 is TGTGCCAGCAGCCCCGATGGTGTAGTCTCTGGAAACACCATATATTTT. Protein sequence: CASSPDGVVSGNTIYF.

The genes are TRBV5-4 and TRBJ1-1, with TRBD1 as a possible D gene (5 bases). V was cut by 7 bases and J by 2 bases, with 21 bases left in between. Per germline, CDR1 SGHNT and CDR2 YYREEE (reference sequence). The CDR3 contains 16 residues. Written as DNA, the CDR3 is TGTGCCAGCCGTCGGGACTGGGGGGGACTAAACACTGAAGCTTTCTTT. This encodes CASRRDWGGLNTEAFF.

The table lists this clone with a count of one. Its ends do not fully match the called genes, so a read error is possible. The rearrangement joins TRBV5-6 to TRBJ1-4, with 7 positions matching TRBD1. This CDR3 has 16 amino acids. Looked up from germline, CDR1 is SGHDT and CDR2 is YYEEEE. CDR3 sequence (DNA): TGTGCCAGCAGCTTGGGTGTAGGGACAGCTAAAGAAAAACTGTTTTTT. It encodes CASSLGVGTAKEKLFF.

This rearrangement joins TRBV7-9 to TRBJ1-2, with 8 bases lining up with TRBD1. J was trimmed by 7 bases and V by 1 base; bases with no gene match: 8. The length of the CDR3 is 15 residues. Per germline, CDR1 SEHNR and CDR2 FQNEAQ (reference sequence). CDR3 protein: CASSLGGQGMGGYTF. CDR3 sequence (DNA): TGTGCCAGCAGCTTAGGCGGACAGGGAATGGGTGGCTACACCTTC.

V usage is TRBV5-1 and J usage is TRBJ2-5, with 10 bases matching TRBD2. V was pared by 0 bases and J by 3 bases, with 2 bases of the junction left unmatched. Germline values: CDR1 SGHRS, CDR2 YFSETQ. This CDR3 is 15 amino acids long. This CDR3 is CASSLGGTSEETQYF. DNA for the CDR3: TGCGCCAGCAGCTTGGGGGGGACTAGCGAAGAGACCCAGTACTTC. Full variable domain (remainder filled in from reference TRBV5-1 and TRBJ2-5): KAGVTQTPRYLIKTRGQQVTLSCSPISGHRSVSWYQQTPGQGLQFLFEYFSETQRNKGNFPGRFSGRQFSNSRSEMNVSTLELGDSALYLCASSLGGTSEETQYFGPGTRLLVL.

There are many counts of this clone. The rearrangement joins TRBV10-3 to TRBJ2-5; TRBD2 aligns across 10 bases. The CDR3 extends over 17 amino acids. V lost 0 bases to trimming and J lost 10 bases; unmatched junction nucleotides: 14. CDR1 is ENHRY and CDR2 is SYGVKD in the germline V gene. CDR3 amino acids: CAISESLAGAGLVGQYF. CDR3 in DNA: TGTGCCATCAGTGAGTCGCTAGCGGGGGCCGGCTTGGTGGGCCAGTACTTC.

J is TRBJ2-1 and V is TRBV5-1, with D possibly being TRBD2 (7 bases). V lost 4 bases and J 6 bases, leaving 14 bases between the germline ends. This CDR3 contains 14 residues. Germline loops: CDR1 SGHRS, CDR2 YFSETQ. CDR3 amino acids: CASSVDRGANEQFF. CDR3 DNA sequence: TGCGCCAGCAGCGTGGACCGGGGGGCCAATGAGCAGTTCTTC.

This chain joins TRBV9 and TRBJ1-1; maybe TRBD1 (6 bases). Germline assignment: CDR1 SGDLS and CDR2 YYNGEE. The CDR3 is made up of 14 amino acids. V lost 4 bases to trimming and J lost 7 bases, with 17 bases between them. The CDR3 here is CASSRTRGGSEAFF. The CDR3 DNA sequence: TGTGCCAGCAGCCGCACGAGGGGGGGGAGTGAAGCTTTCTTT. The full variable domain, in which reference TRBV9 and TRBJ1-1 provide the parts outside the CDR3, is DSGVTQTPKHLITATGQRVTLRCSPRSGDLSVYWYQQSLDQGLQFLIQYYNGEERAKGNILERFSAQQFPDLHSELNLSSLELGDSALYFCASSRTRGGSEAFFGQGTRLTVV.

The CDR3 DNA is TGTGCCAGCAGCTTACCCCTAGCGGGTAACGGGGAGCTGTTTTTT. Its translation is CASSLPLAGNGELFF. The chain uses TRBV11-2 and TRBJ2-2; 8 bases match TRBD2. From germline, CDR1 is SGHAT and CDR2 FQNNGV. V dropped 2 bases and J dropped 7; count of bases not matched to a gene: 6. The CDR3 is made up of 15 amino acids.